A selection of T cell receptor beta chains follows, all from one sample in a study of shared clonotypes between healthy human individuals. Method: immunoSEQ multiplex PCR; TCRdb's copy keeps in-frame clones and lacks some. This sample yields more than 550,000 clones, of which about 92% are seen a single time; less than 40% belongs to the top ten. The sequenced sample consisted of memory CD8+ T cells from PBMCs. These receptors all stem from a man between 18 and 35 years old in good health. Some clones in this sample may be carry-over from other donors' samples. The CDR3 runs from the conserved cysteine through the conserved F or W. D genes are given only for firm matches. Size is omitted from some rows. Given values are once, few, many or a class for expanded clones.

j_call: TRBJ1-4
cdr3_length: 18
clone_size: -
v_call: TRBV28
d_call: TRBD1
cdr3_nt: TGTGCCAGCAGTTTATGGGCCGGGACAGGGTATACCAATGAAAAACTGTTTTTT
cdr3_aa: CASSLWAGTGYTNEKLFF

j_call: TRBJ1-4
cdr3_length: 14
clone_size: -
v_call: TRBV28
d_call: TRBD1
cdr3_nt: TGTGCCAGCAGTGACCGGACAGGGGCGGAAAAACTGTTTTTT
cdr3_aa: CASSDRTGAEKLFF

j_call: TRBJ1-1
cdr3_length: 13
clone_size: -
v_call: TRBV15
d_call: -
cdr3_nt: TGTGCCACCAAAAATCTCGTGGGAGGTGAAGCTTTCTTT
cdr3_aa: CATKNLVGGEAFF

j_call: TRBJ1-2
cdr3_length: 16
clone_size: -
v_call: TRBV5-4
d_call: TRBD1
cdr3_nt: TGTGCCAGCAGCGGGACCGGGACAGGAGATTTCTATGGCTACACCTTC
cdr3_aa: CASSGTGTGDFYGYTF

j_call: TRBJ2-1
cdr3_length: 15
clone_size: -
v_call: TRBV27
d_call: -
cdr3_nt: TGTGCCAGCAGTTCGGTTGCAAGGTCCTACAATGAGCAGTTCTTC
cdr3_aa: CASSSVARSYNEQFF

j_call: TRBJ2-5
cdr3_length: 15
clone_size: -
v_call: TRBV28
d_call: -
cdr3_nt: TGTGCCAGCAGTCCACGGTTAACCTCCCAAGAGACCCAGTACTTC
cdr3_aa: CASSPRLTSQETQYF

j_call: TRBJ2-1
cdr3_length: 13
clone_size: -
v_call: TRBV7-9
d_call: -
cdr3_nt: TGTGCCAGCAGCTCGTTACTAGTGAATGAGCAGTTCTTC
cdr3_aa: CASSSLLVNEQFF

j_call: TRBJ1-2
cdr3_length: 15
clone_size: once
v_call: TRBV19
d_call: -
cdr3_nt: TGTGCCAGTAGTATAGACGGGCCCGAAAGCGATGGCTACACCTTC
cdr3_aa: CASSIDGPESDGYTF

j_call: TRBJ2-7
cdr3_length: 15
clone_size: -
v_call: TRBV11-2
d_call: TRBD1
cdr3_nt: TGTGCCAGCAGCTTAGCCCCGACAGGGGACTACGAGCAGTACTTC
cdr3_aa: CASSLAPTGDYEQYF

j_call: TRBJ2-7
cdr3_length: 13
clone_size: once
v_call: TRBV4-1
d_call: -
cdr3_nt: TGCGCCAGCAGCCAAGATCGTTGGAGCGAGCAGTACTTC
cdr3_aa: CASSQDRWSEQYF

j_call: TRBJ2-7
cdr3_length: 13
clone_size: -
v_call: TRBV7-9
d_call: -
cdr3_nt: TGTGCCAGCAGTCCGACGGTCTCCTACGAGCAGTACTTC
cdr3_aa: CASSPTVSYEQYF

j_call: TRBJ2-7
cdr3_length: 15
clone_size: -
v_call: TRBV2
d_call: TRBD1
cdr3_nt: TGTGCCAGCAGCGCCTCCGGGACAGCCTCCTACGAGCAGTACTTC
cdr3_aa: CASSASGTASYEQYF

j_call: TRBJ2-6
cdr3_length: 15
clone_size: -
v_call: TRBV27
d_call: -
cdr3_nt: TGTGCCAGCGCCCGGGGGAGGTCCGGGGCCAACGTCCTGACTTTC
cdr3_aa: CASARGRSGANVLTF